This TCR beta chain originates from a study of shared clonotypes between healthy human individuals. Whole-study context: CD4 naive and CD4 memory each took three plates per donor, while CD8 naive took two and CD8 memory one.

The study, taken as a whole, reports: Generation probabilities of non-shared clonotypes were lower (relative to those shared by all four donors).

Comments on this clone: The antigen is undetermined.

There were no recent acute infections or vaccinations among the donors, who were healthy HIV-negative adults. CDR1 is SNHLY and CDR2 is FYNNEI in the germline V gene. The CDR3 spans 12 residues. Trimming took off 6 bases at V and 4 bases at J, with 10 bases between the two ends. Execution of the assay was at deep level. Clones were read by immunoSEQ multiplex PCR, and TCRdb kept only the in-frame ones, dropping some. This sample has hundreds of thousands of clones, with roughly 95% found just once. The TCR was taken from a woman aged 30 to 39 in good health. Material for sequencing was naive CD4+ T cells sorted from blood. The subset was: CD45RA+ positively selected. The V call is TRBV2, the J call TRBJ2-7; D not certain. The CDR3 reads CASRTQAYEQYF. The CDR3 DNA reads TGTGCCAGCAGAACCCAGGCGTACGAGCAGTACTTC. Based on the CDR3 plus reference TRBV2 and TRBJ2-7, the full variable domain is EPEVTQTPSHQVTQMGQEVILRCVPISNHLYFYWYRQILGQKVEFLVSFYNNEISEKSEIFDDQFSVERPDGSNFTLKIRSTKLEDSAMYFCASRTQAYEQYFGPGTRLTVT.